This entry describes one T cell receptor (beta chain). Its antigen is unknown. Per-nucleotide qualities are absent, and no much larger clonotype sits a single base away. The record originates from a study of cytomegalovirus exposure and HLA in healthy donors listed by TCRdb under 2017. Study-level background: An earlier analysis of approximately 550 of the donors reported 276 Gb of sequence data and roughly 110 million unique TCR beta sequences from 150 million to 200 million T cells. HLA typing included class I and class II loci at four-digit resolution. All discovery cohort repertoires had been generated using a single sequencing platform. An earlier analysis of several hundred of the donors applied high-throughput TCR beta sequencing to assess whether each TCR beta V gene segment acted as functional or pseudogenic. The study used immunosequencing to profile the T cell repertoires of 670 or so subjects and linked those repertoires to cytomegalovirus serostatus. Roughly 310 gigabases of sequencing data and 80 million or so unique TCR sequences were included in an early release covering several hundred HLA-typed donors. Donor age, sex, ethnicity and CMV serostatus were compiled together with the repertoire data. A separate validation cohort of approximately 130 different subjects was used in addition to the 666-subject first cohort. The later analysis used no new phenotypic data to find candidate immune exposures, relying instead on TCR beta sequences and their occurrence across donors. Across approximately 420 genotyped donors of the cohort, an average of roughly 250,000 unique TCR beta nucleotide sequences per donor were sequenced, and approximately 19% of those sequences were non-productive. Among the roughly 400 genotyped donors, approximately 82% belonged to the genetic ancestry cluster associated with self-reported Caucasian donors. The number of donors typed differed by locus, with roughly 629-640 for A, B, C, DRB1 and DQB1, roughly 520 for DQA1, about 610 for DPA1, and about 450 for DPB1. To predict cytomegalovirus infection status, the study combined high-throughput TCR immunosequencing, statistical association of individual TCRs with disease status, and machine learning. The study aimed to test whether cataloging public T cell receptors could reveal signatures of past pathogen exposure. A later analysis re-analyzed previously published TCR beta repertoires from 650 to 800 donors and added high-resolution HLA genotyping to study TCR occurrence patterns. In a later genetic analysis, genome-wide SNP genotypes for about 55% of the roughly 670 donors were used, and that subset was treated as a discovery cohort. Roughly five DR-DQ haplotypes were treated as single units for association and clustering because of strong linkage in the cohort.

The cohort comprised 550 to 700 healthy bone marrow donors. At the time of sampling, every cohort member was nominally healthy, though immune exposures that went unrecorded were likely present. The donor tested CMV seronegative and was one of the 352 seronegative cohort members. A peripheral blood sample was provided by each donor, and peripheral blood mononuclear cells were used for TCR beta sequencing. Genomic DNA extraction from the blood cell samples was performed with the Qiagen DNeasy Blood Extraction Kit. From cysteine to phenylalanine, the CDR3 is 13 amino acids long. Just the 39-base CDR3 DNA is kept, in frame starting at base 1. V and J are truncated by 5 bases and 6 bases respectively, leaving an intervening sequence of 13 bases. CDR1 is given as SEHNR and CDR2 as FQNEAQ, both from the germline V gene (reference sequence). Beyond this particular receptor, the publication reports: Strong co-occurrence of HLA alleles, especially DR and DQ, made assigning TCR associations to individual alleles difficult. Immune exposure information for the cohort was limited to CMV serostatus. In a later analysis, the rate of TCR association differed among HLA loci, with DRB1 alleles having the most associated TCRs and HLA-C alleles having the fewest. While some public TCRs were present in many individuals, most TCR sequences turned up only very rarely across donors. According to the authors, the approach could potentially be generalized to other disease states and immunological phenotypes. Most CMV-associated TCR beta chains appeared to be HLA-restricted in a later analysis, and the HLA associations seemed to be driven largely by CMV exposure. The classifier was reported to diagnose cytomegalovirus status with high specificity and sensitivity in both the original and validation cohorts. Because the 87-base-pair reads could not distinguish some IMGT-functional V segments, including TRBV6-2 and TRBV6-3, those segments were excluded. A group of highly shared sequence variants was considered likely to be a technical artifact of the sequencing pipeline. Linkage disequilibrium might explain the correlated functional status among segregating V segments, but an unknown experimental factor could not be ruled out. Only TCR beta chains were sequenced in this cohort, and the absence of alpha or paired-chain data limited detectable features. The study listed approximately 150 TCR beta chains as associated with cytomegalovirus. Because counts were too low, 15 to 20 rarely observed V segments, including chromosome 9 orphons, were excluded from the earlier analysis of a few hundred of the donors. In a later genetic analysis, a missense DCLRE1C variant was associated with V-gene and J-gene trimming of TCR beta chains, and the association was replicated in an independent cohort. HLA typing was unavailable for some donors at each locus, so association tests used only the typed subset. A later analysis associated about 17,000 TCR beta sequences with specific HLA alleles at a false discovery rate of 0.05. Presence/absence analyses assumed roughly uniform sequencing depth across donors, an assumption that may not hold. A few of the identified cytomegalovirus-associated TCR beta chains were confirmed in vitro to be specific for cytomegalovirus antigens. A later analysis found that HLA-associated TCR beta chains were more clonally expanded and had lower generation probabilities than equally common non-associated chains. According to a later analysis, parvovirus B19, influenza, CMV and Epstein-Barr virus appeared linked to several top co-occurrence clusters. An earlier analysis of some 560 of the donors showed that most TCR beta V segments appeared in productive rearrangements either about 90% or about 30% of the time, which broadly matched IMGT annotations. Compared with the approximately 670-donor mean, donors in an Asian-associated ancestry cluster had fewer N-insertions in productive TCRs, according to a later genetic analysis. A further reported finding was that TCR beta sequences accurately predicted the HLA-A and HLA-B alleles for most subjects in the first cohort.

Receptors were amplified or captured by the immunoSEQ multiplex PCR assay. The multiplex PCR relied on a mix of 60 forward primers for TCR Vbeta segments and 13 reverse primers for TCR Jbeta segments. The CDR3 region of rearranged TCR beta genes was amplified from genomic DNA with a multiplex PCR assay. The Illumina HiSeq System was used to sequence the amplified TCR beta libraries as 87-base-pair reads. For the original study's pipeline: A later analysis tallied 75 million to 95 million unique TCR beta chains across the 666 repertoires, and around 9.9 million of those chains were shared by two or more donors. To remove PCR and sequencing errors, raw reads were error-corrected and collapsed into unique sequences using a nearest-neighbor algorithm that merged closely related sequences. To assign V, D and J gene segments, CDR3 sequences were aligned to IMGT reference sequences. For a sequence to be retained, a match of at least six nucleotides was required to both a V gene segment and a J gene segment. Rearrangements were called productive when the CDR3 lacked stop codons and stayed in frame with V and J; all others were non-productive. Following IMGT convention, CDR3 was defined as the stretch from the second conserved V-encoded cysteine up to the conserved J-encoded phenylalanine. In an earlier analysis of 550 to 650 of the donors, sequences lacking an unambiguous match to a single V gene segment were excluded. In an earlier analysis of about 590 of the donors, a V segment was called functional when productive rearrangements were above 56.7%, and segregating when the standard deviation between donors exceeded 5%. A statistical classification framework was developed to diagnose cytomegalovirus status using the catalog of TCR beta chain sequences. In a later analysis, V and J genes were assigned by comparing TCR nucleotide sequences against IMGT/GENE-DB human TR gene sequences. In a later analysis, CDR3 sequences and most-parsimonious VDJ recombination scenarios were assigned using the TCRdist pipeline. In a later analysis, every TCR beta chain was defined by the combination of its CDR3 amino acid sequence and its V-gene family, and reads without a unique V-gene family were dropped. A later analysis removed several hundred highly shared, low-generation-probability nucleotide sequences to deal with suspected cross-contamination and a sequencing artifact. In a later analysis, a clonal expansion index was calculated for each public chain from normalized within-repertoire ranks of inferred template counts. In a later analysis, generation probabilities were computed with a VDJ recombination model fitted to out-of-frame rearrangements, and the resulting probabilities were checked against IGoR. A later analysis scored TCR-TCR, TCR-HLA and TCR-CMV co-occurrence with hypergeometric tests, applying a repertoire-size bias correction to TCR pairs. A later analysis estimated false discovery rates by permuting HLA or CMV assignments 20 times. In a later analysis, co-occurring TCRs were grouped using DBSCAN, with TCRdist sequence similarity added in when clustering inside HLA-allele-positive subsets. For co-occurrence clustering, repertoires with fewer than 30,000 or more than 120,000 public chains were excluded, along with four to six repertoires with anomalous nucleotide sharing. TCRdb carries this immuneACCESS record with in-frame sequences only. Its versions omit some clonotypes, under half of them owing to an unresolved V gene in the studies checked, with the rest unexplained. V and J calls and clone size follow that table, whereas D and trimming were derived from the DNA. In this sample the table shows about 94,000 clones, 76% of which occur a single time. The ten largest clonotypes hold 1.4% of the sample.

The sequence was collected from a male donor in good health and CMV-seronegative. Sequencing was carried out using PBMCs. The V gene is TRBV7-9 and the J gene is TRBJ1-2, with TRBD1 as a weak D call on 6 bases. In nucleotides, the sequence is TGTGCCAGCAGCCCCCGGGACATGGATGGCTACACCTTC. Translated, it reads CASSPRDMDGYTF. This CDR3, with the reference TRBV7-9 and TRBJ1-2 proteins standing in past its ends, gives the full variable domain DTGVSQNPRHKITKRGQNVTFRCDPISEHNRLYWYRQTLGQGPEFLTYFQNEAQLEKSRLLSDRFSAERPKGSFSTLEIQRTEQGDSAMYLCASSPRDMDGYTFGSGTRLTVV.